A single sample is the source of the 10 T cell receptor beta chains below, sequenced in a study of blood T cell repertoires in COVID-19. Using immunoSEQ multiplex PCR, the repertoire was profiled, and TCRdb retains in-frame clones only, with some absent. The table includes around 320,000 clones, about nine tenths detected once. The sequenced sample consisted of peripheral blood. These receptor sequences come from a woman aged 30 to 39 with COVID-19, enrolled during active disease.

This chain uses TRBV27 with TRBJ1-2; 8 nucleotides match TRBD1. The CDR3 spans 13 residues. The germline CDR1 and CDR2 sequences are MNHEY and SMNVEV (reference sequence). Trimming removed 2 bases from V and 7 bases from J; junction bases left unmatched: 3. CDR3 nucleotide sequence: TGTGCCAGCAGTTTACCAGGGGGCGGTGGCTACACCTTC. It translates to CASSLPGGGGYTF.

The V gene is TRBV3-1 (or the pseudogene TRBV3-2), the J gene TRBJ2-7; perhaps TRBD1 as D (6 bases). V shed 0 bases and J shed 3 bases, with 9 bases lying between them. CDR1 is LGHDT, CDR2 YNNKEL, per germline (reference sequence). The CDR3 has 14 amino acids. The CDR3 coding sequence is TGTGCCAGCAGCCAAGAGGGGGCCCTCTACGAGCAGTACTTC. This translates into CASSQEGALYEQYF.

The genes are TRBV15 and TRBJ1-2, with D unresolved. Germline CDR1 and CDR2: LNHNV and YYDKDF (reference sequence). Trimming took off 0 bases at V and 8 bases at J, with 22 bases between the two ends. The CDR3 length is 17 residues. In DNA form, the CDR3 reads TGTGCCACCAGCAGAGATTATTCTACGGGAGGAGGGTGGGGCTACACCTTC. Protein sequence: CATSRDYSTGGGWGYTF.

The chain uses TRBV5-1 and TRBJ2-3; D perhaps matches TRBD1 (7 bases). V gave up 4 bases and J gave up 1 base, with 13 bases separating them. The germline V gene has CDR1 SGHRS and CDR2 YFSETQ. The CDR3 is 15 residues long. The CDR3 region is CASSPQGGRTDTQYF. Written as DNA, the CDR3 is TGCGCCAGCAGCCCCCAGGGGGGCCGCACAGATACGCAGTATTTT.

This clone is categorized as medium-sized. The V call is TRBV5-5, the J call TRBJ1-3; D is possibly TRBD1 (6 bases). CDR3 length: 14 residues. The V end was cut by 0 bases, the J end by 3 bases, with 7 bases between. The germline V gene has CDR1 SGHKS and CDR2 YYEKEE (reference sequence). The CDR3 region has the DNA TGTGCCAGCAGCTTGGTGGACAGTGGAAACACCATATATTTT. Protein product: CASSLVDSGNTIYF. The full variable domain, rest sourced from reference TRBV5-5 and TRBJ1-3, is DAGVTQSPTHLIKTRGQQVTLRCSPISGHKSVSWYQQVLGQGPQFIFQYYEKEERGRGNFPDRFSARQFPNYSSELNVNALLLGDSALYLCASSLVDSGNTIYFGEGSWLTVV.

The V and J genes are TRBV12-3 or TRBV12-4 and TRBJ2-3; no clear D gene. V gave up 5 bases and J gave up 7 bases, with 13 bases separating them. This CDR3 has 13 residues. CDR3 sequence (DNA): TGTGCCAGCAGTGTCCCGAGAGATTATACGCAGTATTTT. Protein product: CASSVPRDYTQYF.

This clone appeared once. This chain's CDR3 is CASSLEAGLMSSYEQYF. CDR3 bases: TGTGCCAGCAGTTTGGAGGCGGGACTTATGAGCTCCTACGAGCAGTACTTC. The gene calls are TRBV27 and TRBJ2-7; maybe TRBD2 (6 bases). V gave up 3 bases and J gave up 0 bases, with 18 bases separating them. CDR1 is MNHEY and CDR2 is SMNVEV in the germline V gene (reference sequence). This CDR3 is built from 17 residues.

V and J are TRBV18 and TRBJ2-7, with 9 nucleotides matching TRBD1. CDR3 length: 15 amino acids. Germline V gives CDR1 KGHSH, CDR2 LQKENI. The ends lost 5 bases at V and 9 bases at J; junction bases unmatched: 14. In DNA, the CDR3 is TGTGCCAGCTCAACTACGACAGGGGGGGAGTCGGGGCAGTACTTC. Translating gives CASSTTTGGESGQYF.

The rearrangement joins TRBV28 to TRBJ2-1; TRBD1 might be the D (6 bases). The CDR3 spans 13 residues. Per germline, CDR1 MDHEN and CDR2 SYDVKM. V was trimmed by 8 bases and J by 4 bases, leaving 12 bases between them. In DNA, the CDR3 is TGTGCCAGCCTTGAGAGGGGGTACAATGAGCAGTTCTTC. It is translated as CASLERGYNEQFF.

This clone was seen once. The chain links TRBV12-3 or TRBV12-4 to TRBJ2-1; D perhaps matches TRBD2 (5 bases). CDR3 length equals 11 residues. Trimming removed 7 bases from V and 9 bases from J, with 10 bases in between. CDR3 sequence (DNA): TGTGCCAGCACTACGGGGTTTGAGCAGTTCTTC. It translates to CASTTGFEQFF.